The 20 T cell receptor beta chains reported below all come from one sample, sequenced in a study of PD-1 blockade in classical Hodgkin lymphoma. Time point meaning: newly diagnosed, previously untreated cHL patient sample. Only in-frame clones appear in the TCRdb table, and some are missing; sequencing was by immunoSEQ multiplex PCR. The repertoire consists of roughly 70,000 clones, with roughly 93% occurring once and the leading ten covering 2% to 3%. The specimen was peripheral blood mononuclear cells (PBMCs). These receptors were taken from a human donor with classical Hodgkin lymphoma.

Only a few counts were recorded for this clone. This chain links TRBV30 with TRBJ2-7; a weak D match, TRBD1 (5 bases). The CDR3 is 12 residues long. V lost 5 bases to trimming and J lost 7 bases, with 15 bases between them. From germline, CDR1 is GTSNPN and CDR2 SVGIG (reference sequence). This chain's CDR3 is CAWDSFWEEQYF. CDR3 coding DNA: TGTGCCTGGGACAGCTTTTGGGAAGAGCAGTACTTC.

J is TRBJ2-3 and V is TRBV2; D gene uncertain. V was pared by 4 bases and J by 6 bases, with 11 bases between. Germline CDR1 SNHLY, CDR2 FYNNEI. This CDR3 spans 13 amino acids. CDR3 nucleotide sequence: TGTGCCAGCAGTGTAGTTTTGGGGGATACGCAGTATTTT. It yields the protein CASSVVLGDTQYF.

The chain's CDR3 is CAWTRAGSYEQYF. As DNA, the CDR3 is TGTGCCTGGACCAGGGCGGGATCCTACGAGCAGTACTTC. The chain combines TRBV30 with TRBJ2-7; the D gene is possibly TRBD2 (6 bases). V shed 4 bases and J shed 1 base, with 11 bases lying between them. CDR3 length: 13 residues. Germline loops: CDR1 GTSNPN, CDR2 SVGIG (reference sequence). The full variable domain, its missing parts supplied by reference TRBV30 and TRBJ2-7, is SQTIHQWPATLVQPVGSPLSLECTVEGTSNPNLYWYRQAAGRGLQLLFYSVGIGQISSEVPQNLSASRPQDRQFILSSKKLLLSDSGFYLCAWTRAGSYEQYFGPGTRLTVT.

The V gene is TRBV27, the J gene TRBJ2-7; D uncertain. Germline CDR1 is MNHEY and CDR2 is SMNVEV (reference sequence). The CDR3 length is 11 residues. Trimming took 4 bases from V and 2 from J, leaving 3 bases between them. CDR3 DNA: TGTGCCAGCAGTTCCGCCTACGAGCAGTACTTC. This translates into CASSSAYEQYF.

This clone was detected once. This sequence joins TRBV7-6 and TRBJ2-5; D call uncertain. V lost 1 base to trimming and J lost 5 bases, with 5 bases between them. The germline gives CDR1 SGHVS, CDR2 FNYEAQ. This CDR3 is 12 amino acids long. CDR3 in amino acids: CASSLGRETQYF. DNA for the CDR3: TGTGCCAGCAGCTTAGGCCGGGAGACCCAGTACTTC.

The CDR3 sequence: CASSPPAANTEAFF. In nucleotides, the CDR3 is TGTGCCAGCTCACCACCGGCAGCGAACACTGAAGCTTTCTTT. The chain employs TRBV18 and TRBJ1-1; D is unresolved. The CDR3 sequence is 14 residues long. The V gene lost 0 bases and the J gene lost 1 base, with 6 bases spanning the gap. Germline V gives CDR1 KGHSH, CDR2 LQKENI.

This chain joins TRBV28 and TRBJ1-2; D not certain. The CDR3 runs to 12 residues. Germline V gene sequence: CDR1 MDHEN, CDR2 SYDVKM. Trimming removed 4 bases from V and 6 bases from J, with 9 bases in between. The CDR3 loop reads CASSSQPNGYTF. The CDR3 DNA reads TGTGCCAGCAGTTCCCAACCAAATGGCTACACCTTC.

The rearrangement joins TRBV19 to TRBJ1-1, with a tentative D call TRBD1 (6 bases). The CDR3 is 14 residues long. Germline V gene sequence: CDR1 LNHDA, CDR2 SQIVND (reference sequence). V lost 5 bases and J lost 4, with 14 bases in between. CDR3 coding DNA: TGTGCCAGTAGTTCTACAGGGTTGGGCACTGAAGCTTTCTTT. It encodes CASSSTGLGTEAFF.

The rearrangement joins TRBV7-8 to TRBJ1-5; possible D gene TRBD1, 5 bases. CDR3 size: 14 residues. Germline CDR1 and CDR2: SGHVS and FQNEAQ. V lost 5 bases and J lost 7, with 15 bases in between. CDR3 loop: CASSPWRGDQPQHF. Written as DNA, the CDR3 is TGTGCCAGCAGCCCCTGGAGGGGAGACCAGCCCCAGCATTTT.

The CDR3 loop reads CASSQVVTDTQYF. The DNA of the CDR3 is TGCGCCAGCAGCCAGGTGGTCACAGATACGCAGTATTTT. This sequence joins TRBV4-1 and TRBJ2-3, with D unresolved. This CDR3 has 13 amino acids. Germline CDR1 reads MGHRA; CDR2 reads YSYEKL. V was trimmed by 3 bases and J by 2 bases, leaving 6 bases between them.

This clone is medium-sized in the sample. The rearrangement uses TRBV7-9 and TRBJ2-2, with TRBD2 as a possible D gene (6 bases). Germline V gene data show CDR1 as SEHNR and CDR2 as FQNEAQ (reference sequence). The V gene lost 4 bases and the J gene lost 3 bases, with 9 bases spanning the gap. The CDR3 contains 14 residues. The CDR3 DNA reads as TGTGCCAGCAGCTCGTGGGAGGACACCGGGGAGCTGTTTTTT. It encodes CASSSWEDTGELFF.

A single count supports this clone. For the CDR3, the DNA is TGTGCCAGCAGTTTTCCGGGAGGGACCTACGAGCAGTACTTC. Translation gives CASSFPGGTYEQYF. This sequence joins TRBV28 and TRBJ2-7, with TRBD2 identical over 8 bases. The CDR3 length is 14 residues. Germline values: CDR1 MDHEN, CDR2 SYDVKM. J gave up 2 bases and V 3 bases, and 3 bases lay outside the gene matches.

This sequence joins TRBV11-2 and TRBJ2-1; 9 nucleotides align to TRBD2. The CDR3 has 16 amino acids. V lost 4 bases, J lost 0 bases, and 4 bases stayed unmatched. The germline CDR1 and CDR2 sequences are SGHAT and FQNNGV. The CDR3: CASSSGLAPSYNEQFF. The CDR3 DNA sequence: TGTGCCAGCAGCTCCGGACTAGCGCCCTCCTACAATGAGCAGTTCTTC.

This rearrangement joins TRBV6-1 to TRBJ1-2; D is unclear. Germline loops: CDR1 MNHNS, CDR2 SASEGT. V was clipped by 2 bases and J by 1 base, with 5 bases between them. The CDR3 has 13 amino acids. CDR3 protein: CASSEYVNYGYTF. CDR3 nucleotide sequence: TGTGCCAGCAGTGAATACGTTAACTATGGCTACACCTTC.

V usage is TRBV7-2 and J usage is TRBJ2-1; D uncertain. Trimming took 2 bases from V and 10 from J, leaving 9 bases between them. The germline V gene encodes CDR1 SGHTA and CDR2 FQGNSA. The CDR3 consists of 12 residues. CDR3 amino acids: CASSLLTVEQFF. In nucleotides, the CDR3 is TGTGCCAGCAGCTTACTGACGGTAGAGCAGTTCTTC.

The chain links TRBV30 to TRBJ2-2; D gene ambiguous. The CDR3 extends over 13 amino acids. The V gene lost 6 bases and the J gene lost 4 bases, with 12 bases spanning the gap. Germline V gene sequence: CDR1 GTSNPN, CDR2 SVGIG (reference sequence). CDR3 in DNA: TGTGCCTGTCACCCTTGGGGCACCGGGGAGCTGTTTTTT. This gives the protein CACHPWGTGELFF.

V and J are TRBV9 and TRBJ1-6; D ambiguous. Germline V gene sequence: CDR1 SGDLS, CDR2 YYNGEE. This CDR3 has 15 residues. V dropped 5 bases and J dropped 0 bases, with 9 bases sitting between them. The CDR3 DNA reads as TGTGCCAGCAGTCCAGATAGCTCCTATAATTCACCCCTCCACTTT. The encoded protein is CASSPDSSYNSPLHF.

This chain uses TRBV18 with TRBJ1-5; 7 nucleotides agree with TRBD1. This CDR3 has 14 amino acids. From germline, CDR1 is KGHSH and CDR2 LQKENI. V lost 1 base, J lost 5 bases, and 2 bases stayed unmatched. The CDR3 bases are TGTGCCAGCTCACCACTCGGACAGGATCAGCCCCAGCATTTT. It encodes CASSPLGQDQPQHF.

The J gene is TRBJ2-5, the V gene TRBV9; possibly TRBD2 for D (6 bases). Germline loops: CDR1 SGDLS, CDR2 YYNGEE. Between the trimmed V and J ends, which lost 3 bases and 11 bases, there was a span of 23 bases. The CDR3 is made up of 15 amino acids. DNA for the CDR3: TGTGCCAGCAGCGCGGGACTCACACAACCTCGGAAGCAGTACTTC. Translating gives CASSAGLTQPRKQYF.

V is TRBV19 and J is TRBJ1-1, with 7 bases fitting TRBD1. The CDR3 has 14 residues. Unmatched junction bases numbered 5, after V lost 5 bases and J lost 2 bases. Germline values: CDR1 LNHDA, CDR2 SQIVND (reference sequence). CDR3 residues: CASSRTGVNTEAFF. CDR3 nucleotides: TGTGCCAGTAGTCGGACAGGCGTAAACACTGAAGCTTTCTTT. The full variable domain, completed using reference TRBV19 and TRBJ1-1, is DGGITQSPKYLFRKEGQNVTLSCEQNLNHDAMYWYRQDPGQGLRLIYYSQIVNDFQKGDIAEGYSVSREKKESFPLTVTSAQKNPTAFYLCASSRTGVNTEAFFGQGTRLTVV.